The rows below give T cell receptor beta chains drawn from one sample of a study of shared clonotypes between healthy human individuals. Profiled with immunoSEQ multiplex PCR; TCRdb holds only in-frame clones, not every one. This sample has approximately 980,000 clones, with approximately 80% found just once. The sample comprised memory CD4+ T cells sorted from blood. Source of these receptors: a man younger than 35 in good health. Both conserved end residues are part of each CDR3. A D gene is named only where the DNA matches it firmly. Some rows mark clone size as missing; the rest say once, few, many or name a class of expanded clone.

J: TRBJ1-2; D: NA; V: TRBV2; size: NA; DNA: TGTGCCAGCAGTGGGCGTATCGGTCTGGCCTATGGCTACACCTTC; CDR3: CASSGRIGLAYGYTF
J: TRBJ2-1; D: NA; V: TRBV6-1; size: NA; DNA: TGTGCCAGCACTCCGAGCTTCAATGAGCAGTTCTTC; CDR3: CASTPSFNEQFF
J: TRBJ1-3; D: NA; V: TRBV7-2; size: NA; DNA: TGTGCCAGCAGCTTACGTCCAGGTGCTACTGGAAACACCATATATTTT; CDR3: CASSLRPGATGNTIYF
J: TRBJ1-1; D: NA; V: TRBV6-1; size: NA; DNA: TGTGCCAGCAGTGAAGCACGGGCTTCTGAAGCTTTCTTT; CDR3: CASSEARASEAFF
J: TRBJ2-6; D: NA; V: TRBV6-6; size: NA; DNA: TGTGCCAGCATTTCTACTGGGTCTGGGGCCAACGTCCTGACTTTC; CDR3: CASISTGSGANVLTF
J: TRBJ2-5; D: TRBD2; V: TRBV6-1; size: NA; DNA: TGTGCCAGCAGTCCCCGGGGGGGGCAAGAGACCCAGTACTTC; CDR3: CASSPRGGQETQYF
J: TRBJ2-4; D: NA; V: TRBV28; size: NA; DNA: TGTGCCAGCTGCATGGTCGGTAAAAACATTCAGTACTTC; CDR3: CASCMVGKNIQYF
J: TRBJ1-4; D: TRBD1; V: TRBV18; size: NA; DNA: TGTGCCAGCTCACCACCGACAGGGCGCGTTGAAAAACTGTTTTTT; CDR3: CASSPPTGRVEKLFF
J: TRBJ2-1; D: NA; V: TRBV20-1; size: NA; DNA: TGCAGTGGAGTGGGCAATGAGCAGTTCTTC; CDR3: CSGVGNEQFF
J: TRBJ1-2; D: NA; V: TRBV28; size: NA; DNA: TGTGCCAGCAGTCTCTCCGGGTTCTCCCTTGGTTATGGCTACACCTTC; CDR3: CASSLSGFSLGYGYTF
J: TRBJ2-2; D: NA; V: TRBV14; size: NA; DNA: TGTGCCAGCAGCCGGGGCGAGTTGTGGACCGGGGAGCTGTTTTTT; CDR3: CASSRGELWTGELFF
J: TRBJ1-2; D: TRBD1; V: TRBV7-2; size: NA; DNA: TGTGCCAGCAGTACCGGGACAGGACCCCTCTATGGCTACACCTTC; CDR3: CASSTGTGPLYGYTF
J: TRBJ2-7; D: TRBD2; V: TRBV18; size: NA; DNA: TGTGCCAGCTCACCCAATGGGGGGGGACTAGCGGGAGTCACCCATTACGAGCAGTACTTC; CDR3: CASSPNGGGLAGVTHYEQYF
J: TRBJ1-4; D: TRBD1; V: TRBV5-4; size: NA; DNA: TGTGCCAGCAGCTCGGGACAGGGGAGGGAAAAACTGTTTTTT; CDR3: CASSSGQGREKLFF
J: TRBJ2-7; D: NA; V: TRBV10-3; size: NA; DNA: TGTGCCATCAGTGAGGGTCTGGATTCCTACGAGCAGTACTTC; CDR3: CAISEGLDSYEQYF
J: TRBJ2-3; D: TRBD1; V: TRBV7-9; size: NA; DNA: TGTGCCAGCAGCGGGGGGGACAGGGAAAGCACAGATACGCAGTATTTT; CDR3: CASSGGDRESTDTQYF
J: TRBJ2-1; D: TRBD2; V: TRBV7-9; size: NA; DNA: TGTGCCAGCAGCTTGGGGACTAGCGTGTACAATGAGCAGTTCTTC; CDR3: CASSLGTSVYNEQFF
J: TRBJ2-7; D: NA; V: TRBV12-1; size: NA; DNA: TGTGCCAGCAGCTCGACCGGGACTAGTCCTTACTACGAGCAGTACTTC; CDR3: CASSSTGTSPYYEQYF
J: TRBJ1-2; D: NA; V: TRBV7-7; size: NA; DNA: TGTGCTAGCAGCTTAGGAGGGGGAAAGTTTAACTATGGCTACACCTTC; CDR3: CASSLGGGKFNYGYTF
J: TRBJ2-1; D: NA; V: TRBV9; size: NA; DNA: TGTGCCAGCAGCGTAGGGGAAGGGGGCTACAATGAGCAGTTCTTC; CDR3: CASSVGEGGYNEQFF
J: TRBJ1-4; D: NA; V: TRBV15; size: NA; DNA: TGTGCCACCCTCTCCTCATACGGTGTCGAAAAACTGTTTTTT; CDR3: CATLSSYGVEKLFF
J: TRBJ1-3; D: NA; V: TRBV2; size: NA; DNA: TGTGCCAGCAGTGCAGGGGCCTCTGGAAACACCATATATTTT; CDR3: CASSAGASGNTIYF
J: TRBJ1-1; D: TRBD1; V: TRBV7-2; size: NA; DNA: TGTGCCAGCAGCTTAGGGGACAGGCTACGAGCTTTCTTT; CDR3: CASSLGDRLRAFF
J: TRBJ1-1; D: NA; V: TRBV6-5; size: NA; DNA: TGTGCCAGCAGCTGGGGGGTCCTTATGAACACTGAAGCTTTCTTT; CDR3: CASSWGVLMNTEAFF
J: TRBJ2-7; D: NA; V: TRBV10-3; size: NA; DNA: TGTGCCATCAGTGAGTCGACCTTCAATCTCTACGAGCAGTACTTC; CDR3: CAISESTFNLYEQYF
J: TRBJ1-3; D: TRBD1; V: TRBV9; size: few; DNA: TGTGCCAGCTCCGGGACAGGGGGCGCAGGCTCTGGAAACACCATATATTTT; CDR3: CASSGTGGAGSGNTIYF
J: TRBJ2-2; D: TRBD2; V: TRBV7-2; size: NA; DNA: TGTGCCAGCAGCTCCTCGAGACTAGCGGGGATTAACACCGGGGAGCTGTTTTTT; CDR3: CASSSSRLAGINTGELFF
J: TRBJ1-4; D: NA; V: TRBV6-6; size: NA; DNA: TGTGCCAGCTCCCTAGGGTTCGGTGGTGAAAAACTGTTTTTT; CDR3: CASSLGFGGEKLFF
J: TRBJ2-3; D: TRBD2; V: TRBV10-3; size: NA; DNA: TGTGCCATCAGCCCGGGAGGGGCTTCCACAGATACGCAGTATTTT; CDR3: CAISPGGASTDTQYF
J: TRBJ1-5; D: NA; V: TRBV28; size: NA; DNA: TGTGCCAGCAGTTTCGGGAGCGGGGCGCGTCAGCCCCAGCATTTT; CDR3: CASSFGSGARQPQHF
J: TRBJ1-2; D: NA; V: TRBV5-1; size: NA; DNA: TGCGCCAGCAGCTCGGACCCGGGAACTAACTATGGCTACACCTTC; CDR3: CASSSDPGTNYGYTF
J: TRBJ1-1; D: NA; V: TRBV19; size: NA; DNA: TGTGCCAGTAGTCCCCGGACGCCCGGCACTGAAGCTTTCTTT; CDR3: CASSPRTPGTEAFF
J: TRBJ2-4; D: NA; V: TRBV7-2; size: NA; DNA: TGTGCCAGCAGCTTAGAGGCCAAAAACATTCAGTACTTC; CDR3: CASSLEAKNIQYF
J: TRBJ2-7; D: TRBD1; V: TRBV6-6; size: once; DNA: TGTGCCAGCAGTTCCGGGACAGTAAACGAGCAGTACTTC; CDR3: CASSSGTVNEQYF
J: TRBJ1-2; D: TRBD1; V: TRBV5-1; size: NA; DNA: TGCGCCAGCAGCCTTGGACAGGACTATAATGGCTACACCTTC; CDR3: CASSLGQDYNGYTF
J: TRBJ2-1; D: NA; V: TRBV11-2; size: many; DNA: TGTGCCGGCAAGTCCCTTAAGGCGAACAATGAGCAGTTCTTC; CDR3: CAGKSLKANNEQFF
J: TRBJ2-5; D: TRBD2; V: TRBV11-2; size: NA; DNA: TGTGCCAGCAGGGGACTAGCGGGGATGTACCAAGAGACCCAGTACTTC; CDR3: CASRGLAGMYQETQYF
J: TRBJ2-5; D: NA; V: TRBV5-5; size: NA; DNA: TGTGCCAGCAGCCCCGGGCCCGGGGAGACCCAGTACTTC; CDR3: CASSPGPGETQYF
J: TRBJ2-3; D: NA; V: TRBV7-6; size: NA; DNA: TGTGCCAGCAGCAGCATCGCGGGCTTCACAGATACGCAGTATTTT; CDR3: CASSSIAGFTDTQYF
J: TRBJ1-3; D: NA; V: TRBV18; size: NA; DNA: TGTGCCAGCTCACCGCTTGCAGTCCCACGTGGATACCCAGTCTCTGGAAACACCATATATTTT; CDR3: CASSPLAVPRGYPVSGNTIYF
J: TRBJ1-4; D: NA; V: TRBV2; size: NA; DNA: TGTGCCAGCAGTGAAAGGCGTCTAGCAACTAATGAAAAACTGTTTTTT; CDR3: CASSERRLATNEKLFF